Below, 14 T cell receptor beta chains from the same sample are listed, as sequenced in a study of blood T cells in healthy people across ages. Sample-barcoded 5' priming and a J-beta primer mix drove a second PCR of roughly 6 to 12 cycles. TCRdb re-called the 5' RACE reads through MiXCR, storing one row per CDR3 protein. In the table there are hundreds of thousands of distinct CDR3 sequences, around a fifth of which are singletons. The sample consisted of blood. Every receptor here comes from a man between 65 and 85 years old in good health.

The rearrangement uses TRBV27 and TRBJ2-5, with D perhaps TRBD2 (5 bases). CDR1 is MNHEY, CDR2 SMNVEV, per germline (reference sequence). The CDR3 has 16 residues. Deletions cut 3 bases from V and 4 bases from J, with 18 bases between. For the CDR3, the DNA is TGTGCCAGCAGTTTTCCAGATGTCAGGAGGCGAGAGACCCAGTACTTC. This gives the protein CASSFPDVRRRETQYF.

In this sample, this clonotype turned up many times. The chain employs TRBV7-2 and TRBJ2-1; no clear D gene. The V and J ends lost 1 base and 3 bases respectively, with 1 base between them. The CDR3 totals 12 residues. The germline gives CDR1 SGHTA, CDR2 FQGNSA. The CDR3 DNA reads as TGTGCCAGCAGCTTAGACTACAATGAGCAGTTCTTC. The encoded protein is CASSLDYNEQFF.

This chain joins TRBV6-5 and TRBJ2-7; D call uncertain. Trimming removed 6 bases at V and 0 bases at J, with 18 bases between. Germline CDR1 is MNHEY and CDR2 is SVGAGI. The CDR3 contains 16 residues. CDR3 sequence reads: CASSLYPDGSSYEQYF. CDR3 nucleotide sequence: TGTGCCAGCAGCCTGTACCCGGACGGAAGCTCCTACGAGCAGTACTTC.

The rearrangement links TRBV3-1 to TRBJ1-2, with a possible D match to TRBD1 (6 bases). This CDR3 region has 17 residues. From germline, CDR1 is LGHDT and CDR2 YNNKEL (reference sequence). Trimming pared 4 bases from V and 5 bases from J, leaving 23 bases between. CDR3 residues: CASSPIYRDTFRYGYTF. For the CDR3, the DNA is TGTGCCAGCAGCCCCATTTACCGGGACACCTTCCGTTATGGCTACACCTTC.

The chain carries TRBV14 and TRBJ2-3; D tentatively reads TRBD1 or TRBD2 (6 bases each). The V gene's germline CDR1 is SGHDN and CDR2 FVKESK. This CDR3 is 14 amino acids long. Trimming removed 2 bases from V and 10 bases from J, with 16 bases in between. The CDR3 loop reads CASSQSWGADAQYF. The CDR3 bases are TGTGCCAGCAGCCAATCATGGGGGGCGGATGCGCAGTATTTT. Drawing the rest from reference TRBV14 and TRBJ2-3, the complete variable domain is EAGVTQFPSHSVIEKGQTVTLRCDPISGHDNLYWYRRVMGKEIKFLLHFVKESKQDESGMPNNRFLAERTGGTYSTLKVQPAELEDSGVYFCASSQSWGADAQYFGPGTRLTVL.

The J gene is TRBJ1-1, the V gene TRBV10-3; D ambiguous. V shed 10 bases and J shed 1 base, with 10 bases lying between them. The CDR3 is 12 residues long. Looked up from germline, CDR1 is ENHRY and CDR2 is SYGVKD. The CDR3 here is CASLQTNTEAFF. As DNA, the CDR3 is TGTGCCAGTTTACAGACGAACACTGAAGCTTTCTTT.

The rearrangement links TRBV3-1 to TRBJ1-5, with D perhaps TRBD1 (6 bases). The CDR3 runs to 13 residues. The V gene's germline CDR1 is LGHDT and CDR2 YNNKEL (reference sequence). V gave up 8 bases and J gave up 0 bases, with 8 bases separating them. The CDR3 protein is CASGQNSNQPQHF. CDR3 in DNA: TGTGCCAGCGGACAGAATAGCAATCAGCCCCAGCATTTT.

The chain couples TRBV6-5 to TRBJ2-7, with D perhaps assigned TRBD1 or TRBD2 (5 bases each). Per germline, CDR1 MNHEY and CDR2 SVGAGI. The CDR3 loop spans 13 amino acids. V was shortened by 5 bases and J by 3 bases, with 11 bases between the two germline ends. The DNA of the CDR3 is TGTGCCAGCAGTGGGGACCGGGACTACGAGCAGTACGTC. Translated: CASSGDRDYEQYV.

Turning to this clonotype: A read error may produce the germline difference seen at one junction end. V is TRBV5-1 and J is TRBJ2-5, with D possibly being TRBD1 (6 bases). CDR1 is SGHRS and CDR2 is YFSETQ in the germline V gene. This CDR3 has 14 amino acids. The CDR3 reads CASSPGTQQETQYF. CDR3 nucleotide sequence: TGTGCCAGCTCGCCTGGGACACAACAAGAGACCCAGTACTTC.

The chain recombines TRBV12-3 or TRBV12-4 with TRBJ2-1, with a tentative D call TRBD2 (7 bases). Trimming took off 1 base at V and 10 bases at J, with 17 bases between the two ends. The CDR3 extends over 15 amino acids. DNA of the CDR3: TGTGCCAGCAGTTTAGGGGCCGGGGGGCAAGAAGAGCAGTTCTTC. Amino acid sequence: CASSLGAGGQEEQFF.

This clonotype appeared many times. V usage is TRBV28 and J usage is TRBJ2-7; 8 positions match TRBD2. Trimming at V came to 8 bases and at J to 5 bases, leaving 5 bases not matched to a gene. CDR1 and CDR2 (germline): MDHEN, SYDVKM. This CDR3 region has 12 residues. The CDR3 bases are TGTGCCAGCTGCCGCGGGAGGAACGAGCAGTACTTC. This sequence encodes CASCRGRNEQYF.

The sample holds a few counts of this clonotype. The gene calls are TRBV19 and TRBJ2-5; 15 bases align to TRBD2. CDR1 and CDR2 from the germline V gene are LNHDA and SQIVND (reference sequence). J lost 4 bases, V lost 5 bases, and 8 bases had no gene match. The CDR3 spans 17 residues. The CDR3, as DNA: TGTGCCAGTAGTCTTGGACTAGCGGGAGGGGGATCAGAGACCCAGTACTTC. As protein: CASSLGLAGGGSETQYF. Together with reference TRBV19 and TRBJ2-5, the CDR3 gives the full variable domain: DGGITQSPKYLFRKEGQNVTLSCEQNLNHDAMYWYRQDPGQGLRLIYYSQIVNDFQKGDIAEGYSVSREKKESFPLTVTSAQKNPTAFYLCASSLGLAGGGSETQYFGPGTRLLVL.

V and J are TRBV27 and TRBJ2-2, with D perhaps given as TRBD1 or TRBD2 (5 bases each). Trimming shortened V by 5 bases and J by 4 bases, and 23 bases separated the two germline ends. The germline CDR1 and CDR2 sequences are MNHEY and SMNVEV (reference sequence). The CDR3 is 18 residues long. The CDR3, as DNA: TGTGCCAGCAGTCCCTCCGGGACGGGCAAGATGGGCACCGGGGAGCTGTTTTTT. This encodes CASSPSGTGKMGTGELFF.

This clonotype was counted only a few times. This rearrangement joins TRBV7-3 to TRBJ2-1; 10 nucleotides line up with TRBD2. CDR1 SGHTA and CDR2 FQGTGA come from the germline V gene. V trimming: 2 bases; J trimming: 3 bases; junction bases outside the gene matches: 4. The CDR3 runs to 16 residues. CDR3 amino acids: CASSLQASGGYNEQFF. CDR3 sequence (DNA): TGTGCCAGCAGCTTACAGGCTAGCGGGGGCTACAATGAGCAGTTCTTC.